Listed below are T cell receptor beta chains from one sample, sequenced in a study of T-cell memory formation after mild COVID-19. TCRdb re-derived calls from the 5' RACE reads in MiXCR, one entry per CDR3 protein. Found here are 350,000 to 500,000 distinct CDR3 sequences, under 25% of them singletons; the top ten hold about an eighth. What was sequenced was PBMCs or a T cell subset sorted from them (not recorded which). The source of these receptors is an adult woman who had mild COVID-19 (a few samples of this study predate the infection). Cell type and time point are not known. Each CDR3 is given with its conserved first and last residue. Fields, in order: D gene, J gene, V gene, clone size, CDR3 DNA, CDR3 protein. The D gene is left open where the match is weak. Clone size is shown for a subset of rows, as once, few, many or a class of expanded clone.

.,TRBJ2-3,TRBV6-6,.,TGTGCCAGCACAGCAGGCGAGCCAGATACGCAGTATTTT,CASTAGEPDTQYF
TRBD2,TRBJ2-7,TRBV18,.,TGTGCCAGCTCTCCTAGCGGGAGAGGTTACGAGCAGTACTTC,CASSPSGRGYEQYF
.,TRBJ2-7,TRBV30,.,TGTGCCTGGAGTGTCGAGACGGGGACCTACGAGCAGTACTTC,CAWSVETGTYEQYF
TRBD2,TRBJ2-3,TRBV9,few,TGTGCCAGCAGCTTTCAAGGACTAGCGGGGGGCACAGATACGCAGTATTTT,CASSFQGLAGGTDTQYF
.,TRBJ2-1,TRBV4-3,few,TGCGCCAGCAGCCAAGACTGGGGGTACAATGAGCAGTTCTTC,CASSQDWGYNEQFF
.,TRBJ2-3,TRBV12-3/TRBV12-4,.,TGTGCCAGCAGCACGTACAATACGCAGTATTTT,CASSTYNTQYF
.,TRBJ2-7,TRBV6-5,.,TGTGCCAGCAGGGTTGACACCCGCGGGGAGCAGTACTTC,CASRVDTRGEQYF
.,TRBJ2-5,TRBV5-1,.,TGCGCCAGCAGCGGGACCCTGGGGGCTCGGTCGGGAGAGACCCAGTACTTC,CASSGTLGARSGETQYF
.,TRBJ2-7,TRBV2,.,TGTGCCAGCACAGGGACCAGGGCCAGCTACGAGCAGTACTTC,CASTGTRASYEQYF
.,TRBJ2-5,TRBV7-6,.,TGTGCCAGCAGCTTGGGTGCGGGCGCCCAAGAGACCCAGTACTTC,CASSLGAGAQETQYF
.,TRBJ1-1,TRBV29-1,.,TGCAGCGTTCGGACCCTTTTGAACACTGAAGCTTTCTTT,CSVRTLLNTEAFF
.,TRBJ1-1,TRBV7-8,.,TGTGCCAGCAGTAGTCACGGGGGTGAAGCTTTCTTT,CASSSHGGEAFF
TRBD1,TRBJ2-2,TRBV29-1,few,TGCAGCGTTGGCGACAGGGCCACCGGGGAGCTGTTTTTT,CSVGDRATGELFF
TRBD1,TRBJ2-7,TRBV20-1,few,TGCAGTGCCACCCCCCGGACAGGCCCCTACGAGCAGTACTTC,CSATPRTGPYEQYF
.,TRBJ1-1,TRBV12-3/TRBV12-4,.,TGTGCCAGCACCCACCCAGGGGACACTGAAGCTTTCTTT,CASTHPGDTEAFF
.,TRBJ2-1,TRBV20-1,.,TGCAGTGCTAGAGTCTATATGTCAAACAATGAGCAGTTCTTC,CSARVYMSNNEQFF
TRBD2,TRBJ2-7,TRBV4-2,.,TGTGCCAGCAGCCAAGTCACTAGCGGGAGTCCCTACGAGCAGTACTTC,CASSQVTSGSPYEQYF
.,TRBJ1-4,TRBV12-3/TRBV12-4,.,TGTGCCAGCAGTTTTGGGCTCCGAAATGAAAAACTGTTTTTT,CASSFGLRNEKLFF
TRBD1,TRBJ2-7,TRBV6-1,.,TGTGCCAGCAGTGCAGGGACAGGGGCGAACGAGCAGTACTTC,CASSAGTGANEQYF
.,TRBJ2-7,TRBV20-1,.,TGCAGTGCTAGGGATCTATGGGGGGTATCCCCCAACGAGCAGTACTTC,CSARDLWGVSPNEQYF
.,TRBJ1-1,TRBV25-1,.,TGTGCCAGCAGTGAAAAGGGTAGGTGGGGCACTGAAGCTTTCTTT,CASSEKGRWGTEAFF
.,TRBJ2-6,TRBV7-3,.,TGTGCCAGCAGCCCCTCCCTTAGGGGGGCCAACGTCCTGACTTTC,CASSPSLRGANVLTF
TRBD1,TRBJ2-7,TRBV4-2,few,TGTGCCAGCAGCCAAGATGCCCGGGACAGGCGCTCCTACGAGCAGTACTTC,CASSQDARDRRSYEQYF
.,TRBJ1-2,TRBV6-5,.,TGTGCCAGCAGCTCGGGCTGGCGGAACTATGGCTACACCTTC,CASSSGWRNYGYTF
TRBD1,TRBJ1-2,TRBV5-6,.,TGTGCCAGCAGCCGTTGGACAGGGCGCGACGGTAACTATGGCTACACCTTC,CASSRWTGRDGNYGYTF
TRBD1,TRBJ2-1,TRBV19,few,TGTGCCAGTGGACAGGGGGCCCACAATGAGCAGTTCTTC,CASGQGAHNEQFF
.,TRBJ1-2,TRBV3-1,.,TGTGCCAGCAGCCAACGAGGGCATGGCTACACCTTC,CASSQRGHGYTF
TRBD1,TRBJ1-2,TRBV20-1,.,TGCAGTGCCTACCGTAGACAGGGCTACTATGGCTACACCTTC,CSAYRRQGYYGYTF
.,TRBJ1-2,TRBV12-3/TRBV12-4,.,TGTGCCAGCAGTTCCCGCGGGGGGGGAAGTGGCCCGTTCGGGGGCTACACCTTC,CASSSRGGGSGPFGGYTF
.,TRBJ2-5,TRBV18,many,TGTGCCAGCTCACCTACACAAGAGACCCAGTACTTC,CASSPTQETQYF
.,TRBJ2-5,TRBV2,.,TGTGCCAGCAGTGAAGGCGGGGTGGCGGCGGAGACCCAGTACTTC,CASSEGGVAAETQYF
.,TRBJ2-1,TRBV5-1,.,TGCGCCAGCAGCACCCACCAGGGTAGCTCCTACAATGAGCAGTTCTTC,CASSTHQGSSYNEQFF
.,TRBJ1-5,TRBV6-1,.,TGTGCCAGCGGGGGGTGGGGGAATGGCAATCAGCCCCAGCATTTT,CASGGWGNGNQPQHF
.,TRBJ1-2,TRBV7-2,.,TGTGCCAGCAGCTTAGCGGGGGCAGGGGAGGGGTATGGCTACACCTTC,CASSLAGAGEGYGYTF
TRBD2,TRBJ2-1,TRBV7-9,few,TGTGCCAGCAGCCTGACGGGACTAGCCGATGAGCAGTTCTTC,CASSLTGLADEQFF
TRBD2,TRBJ2-3,TRBV6-6,.,TGTGCCAGCAGTGGGAGGGGTTTGAGCACAGATACGCAGTATTTT,CASSGRGLSTDTQYF
.,TRBJ1-2,TRBV19,.,TGTGCCAGTACCGACCCGGGGTCCCACTATGGCTACACCTTC,CASTDPGSHYGYTF
.,TRBJ2-2,TRBV30,.,TGTGCCTGGAGTGTCGCCATGGGGACCGGGGAGCTGTTTTTT,CAWSVAMGTGELFF
.,TRBJ2-1,TRBV9,.,TGTGCCAGCAGCGGACAAGAATACAATGAGCAGTTCTTC,CASSGQEYNEQFF